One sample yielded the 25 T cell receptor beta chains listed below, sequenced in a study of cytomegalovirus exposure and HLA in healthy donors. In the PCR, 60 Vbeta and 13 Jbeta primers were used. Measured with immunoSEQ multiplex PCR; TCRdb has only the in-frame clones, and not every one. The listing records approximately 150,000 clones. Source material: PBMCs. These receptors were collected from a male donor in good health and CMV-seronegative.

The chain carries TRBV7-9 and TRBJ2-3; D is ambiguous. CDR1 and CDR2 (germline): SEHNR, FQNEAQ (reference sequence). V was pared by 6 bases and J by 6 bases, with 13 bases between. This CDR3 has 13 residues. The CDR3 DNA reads TGTGCCAGCAGGTCGTCGGTAACTGATACGCAGTATTTT. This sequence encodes CASRSSVTDTQYF.

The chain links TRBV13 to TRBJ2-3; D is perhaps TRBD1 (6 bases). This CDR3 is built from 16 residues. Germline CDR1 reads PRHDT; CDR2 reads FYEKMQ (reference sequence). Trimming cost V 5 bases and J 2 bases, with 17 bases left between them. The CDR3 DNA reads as TGTGCCAGCAGCCCCATTCGGGACACCACCACAGATACGCAGTATTTT. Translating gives CASSPIRDTTTDTQYF. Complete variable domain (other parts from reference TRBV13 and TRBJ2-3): AAGVIQSPRHLIKEKRETATLKCYPIPRHDTVYWYQQGPGQDPQFLISFYEKMQSDKGSIPDRFSAQQFSDYHSELNMSSLELGDSALYFCASSPIRDTTTDTQYFGPGTRLTVL.

The CDR3 DNA reads as TGTGCCTGGGAGCGGGCCCGGGGGAATGAGCAGTTCTTC. This encodes CAWERARGNEQFF. V and J are TRBV30 and TRBJ2-1; D might be TRBD2 (6 bases). CDR1 GTSNPN and CDR2 SVGIG come from the germline V gene (reference sequence). The CDR3 has 13 residues. Trimming removed 5 bases at V and 7 bases at J, with 15 bases between.

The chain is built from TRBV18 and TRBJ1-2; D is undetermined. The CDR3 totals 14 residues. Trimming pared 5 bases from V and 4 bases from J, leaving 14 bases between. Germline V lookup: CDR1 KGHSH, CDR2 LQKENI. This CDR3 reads CASSNTVRRYGYTF. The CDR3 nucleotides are TGTGCCAGCTCAAATACAGTCCGGCGCTATGGCTACACCTTC.

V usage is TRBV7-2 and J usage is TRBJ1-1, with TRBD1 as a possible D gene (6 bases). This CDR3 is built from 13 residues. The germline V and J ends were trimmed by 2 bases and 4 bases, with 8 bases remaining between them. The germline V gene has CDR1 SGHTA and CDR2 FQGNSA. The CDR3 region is CASSLQGTTEAFF. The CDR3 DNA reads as TGTGCCAGCAGCTTACAGGGGACCACTGAAGCTTTCTTT. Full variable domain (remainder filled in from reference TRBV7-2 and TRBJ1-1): GAGVSQSPSNKVTEKGKDVELRCDPISGHTALYWYRQSLGQGLEFLIYFQGNSAPDKSGLPSDRFSAERTGGSVSTLTIQRTQQEDSAVYLCASSLQGTTEAFFGQGTRLTVV.

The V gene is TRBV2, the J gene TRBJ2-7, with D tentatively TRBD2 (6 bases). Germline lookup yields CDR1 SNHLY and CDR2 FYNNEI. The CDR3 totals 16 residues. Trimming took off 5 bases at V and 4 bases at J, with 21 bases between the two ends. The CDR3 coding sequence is TGTGCCAGCAGTTCCCTTCTGGCGGGATCGGGGTACGAGCAGTACTTC. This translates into CASSSLLAGSGYEQYF.

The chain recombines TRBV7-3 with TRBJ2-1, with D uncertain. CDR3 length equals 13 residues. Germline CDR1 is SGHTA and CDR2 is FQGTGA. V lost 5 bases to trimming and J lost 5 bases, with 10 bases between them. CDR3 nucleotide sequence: TGTGCCAGCAGCCGGAGTGGTAACAATGAGCAGTTCTTC. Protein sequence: CASSRSGNNEQFF.

CDR3 sequence reads: CASGLYRTSAYEQYF. DNA of the CDR3: TGTGCTAGTGGTTTGTACCGGACTAGCGCGTACGAGCAGTACTTC. The chain links TRBV12-5 to TRBJ2-7, with 9 bases aligning to TRBD2. The CDR3 is 15 amino acids. CDR1 and CDR2 from the germline V gene are LGHNT and FRNRAP. V dropped 2 bases and J dropped 4; count of bases not matched to a gene: 6.

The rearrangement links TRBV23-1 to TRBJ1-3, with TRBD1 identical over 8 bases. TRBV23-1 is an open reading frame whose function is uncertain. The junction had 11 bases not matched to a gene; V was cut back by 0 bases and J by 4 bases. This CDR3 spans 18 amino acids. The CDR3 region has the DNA TGCGCCAGCAGTCAATCGCCCGGGACAGGCAGAGGAGGAAACACCATATATTTT. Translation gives CASSQSPGTGRGGNTIYF.

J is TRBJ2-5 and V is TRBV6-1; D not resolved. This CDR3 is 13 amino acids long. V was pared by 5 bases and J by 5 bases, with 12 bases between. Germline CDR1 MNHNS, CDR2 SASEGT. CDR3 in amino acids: CASSNYGRETQYF. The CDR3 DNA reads TGTGCCAGCAGTAATTATGGTCGGGAGACCCAGTACTTC.

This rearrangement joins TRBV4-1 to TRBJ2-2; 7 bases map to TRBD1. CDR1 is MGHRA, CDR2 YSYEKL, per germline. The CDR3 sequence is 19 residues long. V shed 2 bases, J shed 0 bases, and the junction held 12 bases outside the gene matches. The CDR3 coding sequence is TGCGCCAGCAGCCAATCGGTGGACAGGATTACCACGAACACCGGGGAGCTGTTTTTT. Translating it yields CASSQSVDRITTNTGELFF.

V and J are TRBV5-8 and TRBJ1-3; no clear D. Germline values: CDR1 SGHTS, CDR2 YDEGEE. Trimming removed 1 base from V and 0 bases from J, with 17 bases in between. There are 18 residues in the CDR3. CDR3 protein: CASSLRLIRGLSGNTIYF. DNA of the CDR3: TGTGCCAGCAGCTTGCGTTTGATTCGAGGGCTCTCTGGAAACACCATATATTTT.

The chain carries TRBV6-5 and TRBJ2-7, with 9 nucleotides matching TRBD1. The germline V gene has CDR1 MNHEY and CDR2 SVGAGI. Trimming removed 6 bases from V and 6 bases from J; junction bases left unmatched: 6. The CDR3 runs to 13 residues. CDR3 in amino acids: CASRGGQGREQYF. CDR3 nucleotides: TGTGCCAGCAGGGGGGGACAGGGTCGCGAGCAGTACTTC.

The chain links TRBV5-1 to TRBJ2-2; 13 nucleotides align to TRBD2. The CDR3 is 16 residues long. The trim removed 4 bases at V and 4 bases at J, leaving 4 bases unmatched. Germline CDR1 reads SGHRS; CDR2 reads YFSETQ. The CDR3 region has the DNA TGCGCCAGCAGCCGGACTAGCGGGAGTTCCACCGGGGAGCTGTTTTTT. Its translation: CASSRTSGSSTGELFF. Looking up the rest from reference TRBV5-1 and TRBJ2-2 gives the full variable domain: KAGVTQTPRYLIKTRGQQVTLSCSPISGHRSVSWYQQTPGQGLQFLFEYFSETQRNKGNFPGRFSGRQFSNSRSEMNVSTLELGDSALYLCASSRTSGSSTGELFFGEGSRLTVL.

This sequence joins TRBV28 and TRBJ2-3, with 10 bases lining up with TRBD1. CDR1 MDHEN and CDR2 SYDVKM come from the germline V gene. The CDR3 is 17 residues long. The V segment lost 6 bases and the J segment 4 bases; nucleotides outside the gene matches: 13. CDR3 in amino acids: CASSPGQGRPGADTQYF. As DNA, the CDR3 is TGTGCCAGCAGCCCGGGACAGGGGCGTCCAGGGGCAGATACGCAGTATTTT.

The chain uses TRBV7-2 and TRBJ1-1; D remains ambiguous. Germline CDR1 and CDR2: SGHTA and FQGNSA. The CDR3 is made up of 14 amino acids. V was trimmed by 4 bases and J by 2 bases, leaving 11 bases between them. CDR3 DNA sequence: TGTGCCAGCAGCTCCAGACCGACTAACACTGAAGCTTTCTTT. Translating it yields CASSSRPTNTEAFF.

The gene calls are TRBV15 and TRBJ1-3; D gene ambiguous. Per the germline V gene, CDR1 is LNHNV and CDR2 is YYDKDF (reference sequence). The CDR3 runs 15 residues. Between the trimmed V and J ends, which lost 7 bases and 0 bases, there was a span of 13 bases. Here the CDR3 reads CATTQRENSGNTIYF. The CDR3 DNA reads TGTGCCACCACCCAACGGGAAAACTCTGGAAACACCATATATTTT. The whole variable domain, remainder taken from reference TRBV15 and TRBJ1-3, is DAMVIQNPRYQVTQFGKPVTLSCSQTLNHNVMYWYQQKSSQAPKLLFHYYDKDFNNEADTPDNFQSRRPNTSFCFLDIRSPGLGDTAMYLCATTQRENSGNTIYFGEGSWLTVV.

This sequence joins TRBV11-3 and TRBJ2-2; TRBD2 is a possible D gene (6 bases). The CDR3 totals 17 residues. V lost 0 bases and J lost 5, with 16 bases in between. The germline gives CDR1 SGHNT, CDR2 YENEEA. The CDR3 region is CASSLDVGAGRTGELFF. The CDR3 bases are TGTGCCAGCAGCTTAGACGTTGGTGCAGGGAGGACCGGGGAGCTGTTTTTT.

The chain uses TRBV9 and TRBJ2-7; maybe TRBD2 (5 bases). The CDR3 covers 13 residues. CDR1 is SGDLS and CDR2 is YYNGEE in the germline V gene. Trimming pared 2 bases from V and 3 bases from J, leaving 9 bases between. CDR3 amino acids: CASSVADFYEQYF. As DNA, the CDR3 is TGTGCCAGCAGCGTCGCGGACTTCTACGAGCAGTACTTC.

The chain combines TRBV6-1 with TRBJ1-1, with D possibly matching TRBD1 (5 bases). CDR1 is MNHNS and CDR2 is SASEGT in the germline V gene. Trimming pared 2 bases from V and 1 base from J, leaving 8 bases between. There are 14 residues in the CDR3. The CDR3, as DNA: TGTGCCAGCAGTGAACAGGGTAGGAACACTGAAGCTTTCTTT. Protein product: CASSEQGRNTEAFF.

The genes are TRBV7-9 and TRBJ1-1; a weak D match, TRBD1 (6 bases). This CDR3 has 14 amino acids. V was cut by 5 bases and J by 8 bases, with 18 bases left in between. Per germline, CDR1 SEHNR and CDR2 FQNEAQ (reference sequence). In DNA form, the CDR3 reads TGTGCCAGCAGCGCCCTTGGGGGGGGCCTGGAAGCTTTCTTT. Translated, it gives CASSALGGGLEAFF.

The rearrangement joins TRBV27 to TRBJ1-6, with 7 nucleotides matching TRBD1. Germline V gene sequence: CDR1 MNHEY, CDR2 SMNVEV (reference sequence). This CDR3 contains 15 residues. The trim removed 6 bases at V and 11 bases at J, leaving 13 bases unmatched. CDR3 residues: CASRDRPTQGAPLHF. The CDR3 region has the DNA TGTGCCAGCAGGGACAGGCCTACGCAGGGGGCACCCCTCCACTTT.

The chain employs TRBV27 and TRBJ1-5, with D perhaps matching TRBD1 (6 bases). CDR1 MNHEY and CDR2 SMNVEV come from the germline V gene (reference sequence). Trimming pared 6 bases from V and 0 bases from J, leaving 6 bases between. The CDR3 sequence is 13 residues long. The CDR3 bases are TGTGCCAGCAGGACAGGTAGCAATCAGCCCCAGCATTTT. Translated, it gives CASRTGSNQPQHF.

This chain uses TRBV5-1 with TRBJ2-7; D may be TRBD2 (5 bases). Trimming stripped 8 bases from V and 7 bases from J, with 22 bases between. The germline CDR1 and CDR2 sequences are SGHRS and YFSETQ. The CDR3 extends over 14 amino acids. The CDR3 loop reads CASSILTTSGEQYF. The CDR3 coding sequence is TGCGCCAGTTCTATCCTGACAACTTCGGGAGAGCAGTACTTC.

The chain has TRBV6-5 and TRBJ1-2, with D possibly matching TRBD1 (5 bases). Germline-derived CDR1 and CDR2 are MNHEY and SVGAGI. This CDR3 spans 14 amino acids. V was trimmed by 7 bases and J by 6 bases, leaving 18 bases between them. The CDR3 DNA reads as TGTGCCAGCAAAGTACAGGTTTTGTCAGATGGCTACACCTTC. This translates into CASKVQVLSDGYTF.